This TCR beta chain was retrieved from a study of T cells in Graves' hyperthyroidism and ophthalmopathy. Patients counted as stable if ophthalmopathy did not develop within 18 months. Aged 18 to 65, the patients had hyperthyroidism that was newly diagnosed and had lasted under 2 months. Investigators excluded patients with uncontrolled infection, other autoimmune disease, pregnancy or lactation. This clonotype was detected only a few times. RNA transcripts provided the source from which TCR beta CDR3 regions were amplified. The HTBI primer set served for first-round RT-PCR of the TCR CDR3. Each CDR3 protein is one row after TCRdb ran MiXCR on the multiplex PCR reads. Of 380,000 or so distinct CDR3 sequences in the sample, over 15% were seen once. The CDR3 loop spans 13 amino acids. The V and J ends lost 3 bases and 1 base respectively, with 9 bases between them. Germline V gene data show CDR1 as DFQATT and CDR2 as SNEGSKA (reference sequence).

Sequencing was done on a sample of blood. The chain joins TRBV20-1 to TRBJ1-1, with a tentative D call TRBD1 (6 bases). The TCR comes from a woman younger than 30 with Graves' hyperthyroidism. CDR3 sequence: CSARLDRNTEAFF. For the CDR3, the DNA is TGCAGTGCTAGGCTGGACAGGAACACTGAAGCTTTCTTT.